A single T cell receptor beta chain is shown here with its context. This record comes from a study of control samples from healthy donors and cancer patients. Germline lookup yields CDR1 SGHNT and CDR2 YENEEA. V shed 4 bases and J 6 bases; nucleotides not matched to a gene: 8. The CDR3 extends over 14 amino acids. Generated by immunoSEQ multiplex PCR, the TCRdb table keeps only in-frame clones and is missing some. The table records some 34,000 clones, approximately 94% of them present only once. This chain uses TRBV11-3 with TRBJ1-2; 7 bases match TRBD1. The sequence derives from a man aged 35 to 55 with colorectal cancer. The sequencing input was PBMCs. The CDR3 nucleotides read TGTGCCAGCAGCTCCCAGGGGGGGATAAATGGCTACACCTTC. Encoded protein: CASSSQGGINGYTF.